The 21 T cell receptor beta chains below were found in one sample sequenced in a study of blood T cells in healthy people across ages. Combining a sample-barcoded 5' primer with a J-beta primer mix, a second PCR ran for about 6 to 12 cycles. TCRdb processed the 5' RACE reads anew with MiXCR; each CDR3 protein has one entry. This table holds approximately 350,000 distinct CDR3 sequences, 52% found once. The material sequenced was blood. The receptors here all came from a man in his 60s in good health.

This chain uses TRBV2 with TRBJ2-3; 9 positions agree with TRBD1. Germline loops: CDR1 SNHLY, CDR2 FYNNEI. This CDR3 is 14 amino acids long. The V gene end was trimmed by 7 bases and the J gene end by 3 bases; junction bases not matched to a gene: 5. The CDR3 nucleotides read TGTGCCAGCAAACCGGGACAGGGAACAGATACGCAGTATTTT. The encoded protein is CASKPGQGTDTQYF.

The chain is built from TRBV4-2 and TRBJ2-4; 12 bases are shared with TRBD1. The J call is doubtful: the DNA matches TRBJ2-5 better. From germline, CDR1 is LGHNA and CDR2 YNFKEQ. This CDR3 has 16 amino acids. The CDR3 here is CASSQVGTGGWKTQYF. The CDR3 DNA sequence: TGTGCCAGCAGCCAGGTCGGGACAGGGGGCTGGAAGACCCAGTACTTC.

This clonotype has only a few counts. The rearrangement joins TRBV7-2 to TRBJ1-2; D gene unclear. V dropped 5 bases and J dropped 4 bases, with 11 bases sitting between them. Germline V gives CDR1 SGHTA, CDR2 FQGNSA. The CDR3 has 13 residues. Here the CDR3 DNA reads TGTGCCAGCAGCCCCCGGTTTCCCTATGGCTACACCTTC. It codes for CASSPRFPYGYTF.

The chain links TRBV7-2 to TRBJ1-6, with D perhaps matching TRBD1 (5 bases). The germline V and J ends were trimmed by 5 bases and 7 bases, with 24 bases remaining between them. The CDR3 contains 18 residues. CDR1 is SGHTA and CDR2 is FQGNSA in the germline V gene. Here the CDR3 DNA reads TGTGCCAGCAGCCTCCAACCGGGACGCCTAATTGGAAATTCACCCCTCCACTTT. The encoded protein is CASSLQPGRLIGNSPLHF. Complete variable domain (other parts from reference TRBV7-2 and TRBJ1-6): GAGVSQSPSNKVTEKGKDVELRCDPISGHTALYWYRQSLGQGLEFLIYFQGNSAPDKSGLPSDRFSAERTGGSVSTLTIQRTQQEDSAVYLCASSLQPGRLIGNSPLHFGNGTRLTVT.

The CDR3 bases are TGTGCCAGCAGCTTGCTGAGCGCGGGAGGGACCCAGTACTTC. It is translated as CASSLLSAGGTQYF. J is TRBJ2-5 and V is TRBV5-6; TRBD2 agrees at 8 bases. CDR3 length: 14 residues. Germline trimming cut 1 base from V and 7 bases from J; bases unmatched to any gene: 6. Germline-derived CDR1 and CDR2 are SGHDT and YYEEEE.

The chain uses TRBV12-3 or TRBV12-4 and TRBJ2-5; TRBD1 or TRBD2 may be the D gene (5 bases each). Trimming shortened V by 4 bases and J by 9 bases, and 12 bases separated the two germline ends. The CDR3 length is 12 residues. The CDR3 coding sequence is TGTGCCAGCAGTTCGGATTTGGGGGCCCAGTACTTC. It translates to CASSSDLGAQYF.

In this sample, this clonotype turned up once. The genes are TRBV28 and TRBJ1-2, with D tentatively TRBD1 (5 bases). Trimming shortened V by 5 bases and J by 3 bases, and 16 bases separated the two germline ends. This CDR3 has 15 amino acids. CDR1 is MDHEN and CDR2 is SYDVKM in the germline V gene. The CDR3 loop is CASSPPGARDYGYTF. The CDR3 region has the DNA TGTGCCAGCAGTCCCCCTGGGGCGAGAGACTATGGCTACACCTTC.

This clonotype showed up just a few times. A much larger clone lies one base from this, so it may be a read error. The J gene is TRBJ2-7, the V gene TRBV11-1; D might be TRBD2 (6 bases). Looked up from germline, CDR1 is SGHAT and CDR2 is FQDESV (reference sequence). CDR3 size: 15 residues. The ends were cut back, 5 bases at V and 0 bases at J, with 14 bases in the middle. For the CDR3, the DNA is TGTGCCAGCAGCCTTTCCGCGGGACCCTCCTACGAGCAGTACTTC. It translates to CASSLSAGPSYEQYF.

The chain uses TRBV9 and TRBJ1-1, with D perhaps TRBD1 (5 bases). The CDR3 runs 14 residues. Per the germline V gene, CDR1 is SGDLS and CDR2 is YYNGEE. The V and J ends lost 3 bases and 5 bases respectively, with 14 bases between them. The CDR3 spells CASSAARAGTEAFF. The CDR3 DNA is TGTGCCAGCAGCGCAGCCAGGGCAGGGACTGAAGCTTTCTTT.

About this clonotype itself: A much larger clone lies a single base off, so this may be a read error. The chain couples TRBV5-1 to TRBJ2-1; perhaps TRBD2 as D (5 bases). V gave up 1 base and J gave up 0 bases, with 20 bases separating them. There are 19 residues in the CDR3. Germline CDR1 SGHRS, CDR2 YFSETQ. The chain's CDR3 is CASSLIPRGSSSSYNEQFF. The DNA for the CDR3 is TGCGCCAGCAGCTTGATTCCCCGGGGATCCTCTAGCTCCTACAATGAGCAGTTCTTC.

V and J are TRBV20-1 and TRBJ2-3; 8 bases map to TRBD2. J gave up 7 bases and V 4 bases, and 7 bases lay outside the gene matches. CDR1 is DFQATT, CDR2 SNEGSKA, per germline (reference sequence). The CDR3 consists of 13 residues. The CDR3 DNA sequence: TGCAGTGCTATCGGGGGGGCTTCCCATACGCAGTATTTT. It yields the protein CSAIGGASHTQYF.

The V gene is TRBV7-2, the J gene TRBJ1-2, with 9 nucleotides matching TRBD1. The V gene's germline CDR1 is SGHTA and CDR2 FQGNSA. CDR3 length: 17 amino acids. V lost 7 bases, J lost 5 bases, and 17 bases stayed unmatched. The CDR3 region is CASTTSGPGQGGYGYTF. CDR3 nucleotides: TGTGCCAGCACCACATCCGGACCGGGACAGGGTGGTTATGGCTACACCTTC.

The V and J genes are TRBV3-1 and TRBJ2-5; D might be TRBD2 (5 bases). V gave up 9 bases and J gave up 6 bases, with 20 bases separating them. There are 14 residues in the CDR3. Per the germline V gene, CDR1 is LGHDT and CDR2 is YNNKEL (reference sequence). CDR3 region: CASEHWVTGKTQYF. The CDR3 DNA sequence: TGTGCCAGTGAACACTGGGTCACGGGGAAGACCCAGTACTTC.

J is TRBJ2-1 and V is TRBV6-2 or TRBV6-3; D is uncertain. Looked up from germline, CDR1 is MNHEY and CDR2 is SVGEGT. The V and J ends lost 7 bases and 10 bases respectively, with 23 bases between them. The CDR3 is 15 amino acids. The CDR3 DNA is TGTGCCAGCACCAAAGGCCTAACTGTATCCTACGAGCAGTTCTTC. It codes for CASTKGLTVSYEQFF.

This clonotype was recorded at least ten times. V is TRBV18 and J is TRBJ1-6; 10 bases map to TRBD1. V dropped 6 bases and J dropped 10; count of bases not matched to a gene: 6. The CDR3 has 14 amino acids. Germline assignment: CDR1 KGHSH and CDR2 LQKENI. CDR3 amino acids: CASSGTGERSPLHF. In nucleotides, the CDR3 is TGTGCCAGCTCCGGGACAGGGGAGAGATCACCCCTCCACTTT.

At least ten counts were recorded for this clonotype. The J gene is TRBJ2-3, the V gene TRBV10-3; no clear D gene. Trimming removed 7 bases from V and 0 bases from J, with 2 bases in between. The CDR3 has 11 residues. From germline, CDR1 is ENHRY and CDR2 SYGVKD. CDR3 sequence (DNA): TGTGCCATCACTAGCACAGATACGCAGTATTTT. Its protein is CAITSTDTQYF.

This clonotype was picked up a small number of times. The J gene is TRBJ2-1, the V gene TRBV2; 8 bases are a match to TRBD1. This CDR3 is 13 amino acids long. J gave up 5 bases and V 6 bases, and 3 bases lay outside the gene matches. CDR1 and CDR2 (germline): SNHLY, FYNNEI. Here the CDR3 DNA reads TGTGCCAGCAGCAGGGGGCCGGACAATGAGCAGTTCTTC. It specifies CASSRGPDNEQFF.

This clonotype showed up just a few times. The rearrangement joins TRBV25-1 to TRBJ2-2; no reliable D call. Germline loops: CDR1 MGHDK, CDR2 SYGVNS. Trimming left V 6 bases short and J 5 bases short, with 10 bases between. This CDR3 spans 13 amino acids. The CDR3: CASRTLGTGELFF. The CDR3 DNA is TGTGCCAGCAGGACCCTCGGTACCGGGGAGCTGTTTTTT.

The sample holds a few counts of this clonotype. This CDR3 is CASSSLARGLGTEQYF. The CDR3 DNA reads TGTGCCAGCAGCTCACTGGCGAGGGGGCTAGGAACCGAGCAGTACTTC. The rearrangement links TRBV12-3 or TRBV12-4 to TRBJ2-7; 7 bases agree with TRBD1. The CDR3 covers 16 residues. J gave up 6 bases and V 6 bases, and 17 bases lay outside the gene matches.

This sequence joins TRBV28 and TRBJ2-7, with D perhaps matching TRBD1 or TRBD2 (6 bases each). Germline V gene data show CDR1 as MDHEN and CDR2 as SYDVKM. The CDR3 spans 11 residues. The CDR3 protein is CGTGARNEQYF. The CDR3 DNA reads as TGTGGGACGGGGGCGCGGAATGAGCAGTACTTC. Drawing the rest from reference TRBV28 and TRBJ2-7, the complete variable domain is DVKVTQSSRYLVKRTGEKVFLECVQDMDHENMFWYRQDPGLGLRLIYFSYDVKMKEKGDIPEGYSVSREKKERFSLILESASTNQTSMYLCGTGARNEQYFGPGTRLTVT.

This clonotype was seen a few times. V is TRBV14 and J is TRBJ2-4, with D perhaps TRBD1 or TRBD2 (5 bases each). The CDR3 has 15 residues. Trimming removed 1 base at V and 3 bases at J, with 10 bases between. Looked up from germline, CDR1 is SGHDN and CDR2 is FVKESK. The CDR3 region is CASSQGGAGKNIQYF. Written as DNA, the CDR3 is TGTGCCAGCAGCCAAGGAGGGGCGGGCAAAAACATTCAGTACTTC.